This entry features one TCR beta chain sequence. The antigen it binds to is not known. Base qualities are not recorded, but no much larger clone differs from it by a single base. This entry comes from a study of T cell responses to AZD1222 COVID-19 vaccine (dated by TCRdb to the early 2020s). Turning to the overall study: Because spike-specific TCR depth and breadth did not differ between the two schedules, AZD1222 recipients who got a second dose at roughly 4 weeks were pooled with those who got a second dose at roughly 12 weeks. A total of about 250 trial participants underwent TCR sequencing, of whom roughly 210 had received two doses of AZD1222 and approximately 26 had received two doses of the MenACWY control vaccine. Trial participants were enrolled by age into subgroups of 18-55, 56-69 and 70-plus years, and roughly 150, 30 and 60 TCR-sequenced participants, respectively, were included in these subgroups. On the study overall, not on this receptor specifically: Participants were mostly white British, with more females than males. The authors suggested clonal diversity may have been underestimated. The vaccine-associated CD4 TCRs covered the entire spike protein, and the dominant responses fell in regions 160-218 and 743-854. Reportedly, almost half of the unique spike-specific TCRs recognized epitopes lying outside the regions that are mutated in the B.1.351 and B.1.1.7 variants. The 56-69-year group was small, and its depth increase did not reach significance, likely because of low power. After two AZD1222 doses, spike-specific TCR breadth and depth were significantly higher than at day 0 and than in MenACWY recipients. Because no day 14 peak-response samples were available, the repertoires could be characterized only after the peak T cell response. Conclusions about previously exposed vaccinees were limited because only 6 or 7 AZD1222 recipients were SARS-CoV-2 seropositive at baseline.

V is pared back by 7 bases and J by 4 bases, with 23 bases lying between the germline termini. The CDR3 runs 15 residues from the cysteine to the phenylalanine. Only the CDR3 DNA stays, 45 bases, in frame from base 1. Via the germline V gene, CDR1 is SQVTM and CDR2 ANQGSEA. The CDR3 regions of human TCRbeta chains were analyzed by immunosequencing. The authors' pipeline ran thus. Repertoire TCRs were checked for matches against a reference library of SARS-CoV-2-specific TCRs that had been generated using the MIRA antigen-specificity platform. Breadth was defined as the fraction of unique TCRs that were SARS-CoV-2-associated, and depth was defined as the fraction of total T cells that were SARS-CoV-2-associated. Each spike-specific TCR was assigned to its reactive spike region and to a CD4 or CD8 class using the MIRA data. Log10-transformed breadth and depth values were compared by one-way ANOVA with Sidak's multiple comparisons tests. This is the immuneACCESS table as TCRdb keeps it, with only in-frame sequences that have V and J called. A part of the clones is gone; compared with another copy, unresolved V genes explain less than half, and the rest is unexplained. That table furnishes V, J and clone size, whereas the DNA furnished D and trimming. This sample is represented by 200,000 or so clones; roughly 93% of them were singletons. Of the sample, approximately 9.6% falls within the top ten clones.

The time point label on this specimen signifies: baseline before first vaccination. Vaccinee samples came from UK trials COV001 and COV002, including a single-blind randomized controlled phase 2/3 trial of AZD1222 (ChAdOx1 nCoV-19) in healthy adults. For TCRbeta chain sequencing, PBMC samples were collected from trial participants at day 0 and at day 28 after the second dose. This TCR was sampled from an adult in good health. The chain joins TRBV29-1 to TRBJ2-7, with no D gene named confidently. Sequencing used peripheral blood, obtained on day 0 of AZD1222 vaccination. The DNA sequence reads TGCAGCGCCCACACTTCTTCGCTACCCCCTTACGAGCAGTACTTC. Translated, it reads CSAHTSSLPPYEQYF.